This TCR beta chain was identified in a study of T cell responses to AZD1222 COVID-19 vaccine. The study's findings and limits: White British people made up most donors, females outnumbered males, and clonal diversity was possibly underestimated. No repertoire was sampled before or during the peak T cell response, only after it. The span of vaccine-associated CD4 TCRs extended across spike, with dominance at 160-218 and 743-854.

There are 12 residues in the CDR3. The germline gives CDR1 MDHEN, CDR2 SYDVKM. The ends lost 9 bases at V and 2 bases at J; junction bases unmatched: 3. Repertoires were generated with immunoSEQ multiplex PCR, while TCRdb's copy carries only in-frame clones and drops some. The sample yields 120,000 or so clones, just over 85% seen once. A remark on this clone: The antigen remains unidentified.

The source material was peripheral blood, sampled on day 0 of MenACWY control vaccination. The TCR was taken from an adult in good health. The rearrangement joins TRBV28 to TRBJ2-7; TRBD1 matches at 8 bases. The CDR3 DNA reads as TGTGCCAGTACGACAGGGGCCTACGAGCAGTACTTC. This translates into CASTTGAYEQYF.